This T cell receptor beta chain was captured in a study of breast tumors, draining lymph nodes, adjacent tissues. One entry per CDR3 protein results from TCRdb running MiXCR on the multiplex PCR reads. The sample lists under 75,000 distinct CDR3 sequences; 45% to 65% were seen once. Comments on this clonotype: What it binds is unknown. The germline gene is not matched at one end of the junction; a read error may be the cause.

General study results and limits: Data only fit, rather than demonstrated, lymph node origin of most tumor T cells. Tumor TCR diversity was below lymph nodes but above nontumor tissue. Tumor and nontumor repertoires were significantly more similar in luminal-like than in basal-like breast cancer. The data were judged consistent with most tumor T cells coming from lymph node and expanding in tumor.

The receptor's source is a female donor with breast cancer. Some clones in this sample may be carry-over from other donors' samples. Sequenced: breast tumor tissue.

The CDR3 coding sequence is TGTGCCTGGAGTGTACAAGGGTGGGATGAAGAACTGTTTTTT. Residues: CAWSVQGWDEELFF. The chain uses TRBV30 and TRBJ1-4; D is unclear. The CDR3 contains 14 residues. The germline V gene has CDR1 GTSNPN and CDR2 SVGIG (reference sequence).